Below are 14 T cell receptor beta chains sequenced from a single sample in a study of blood T cell repertoires in COVID-19. Clones were sequenced by immunoSEQ multiplex PCR, and TCRdb holds only the in-frame ones, with some missing. This table holds approximately 250,000 clones, roughly 85% found once. Sequencing was performed on peripheral blood. The receptors originated from a man aged 50 to 59 with COVID-19, enrolled during active disease.

The rearrangement joins TRBV7-9 to TRBJ2-2, with D perhaps matching TRBD2 (7 bases). The germline V gene has CDR1 SEHNR and CDR2 FQNEAQ (reference sequence). Trimming removed 4 bases at V and 4 bases at J, with 16 bases between. This CDR3 comprises 16 residues. The CDR3 bases are TGTGCCAGCAGCTCCTCGGGGGGAGGGGGCACCGGGGAGCTGTTTTTT. It is translated as CASSSSGGGGTGELFF.

The rearrangement joins TRBV9 to TRBJ1-4; D is possibly TRBD1 (6 bases). CDR1 is SGDLS, CDR2 YYNGEE, per germline. Deletions cut 5 bases from V and 10 bases from J, with 18 bases between. CDR3 length: 14 residues. The CDR3 is CASSPGQSGRKLFF. As DNA, the CDR3 is TGTGCCAGCAGTCCAGGACAGTCGGGTAGAAAACTGTTTTTT.

The genes are TRBV9 and TRBJ1-6; TRBD1 matches 9 bases. Germline trimming cut 3 bases from V and 5 bases from J; bases unmatched to any gene: 15. The germline gives CDR1 SGDLS, CDR2 YYNGEE. This CDR3 spans 19 amino acids. The CDR3 DNA reads as TGTGCCAGCAGCGCGGCGACCGGGACAGGGAGAGGTAATAATTCACCCCTCCACTTT. Translated, it gives CASSAATGTGRGNNSPLHF.

The rearrangement joins TRBV4-2 to TRBJ1-2, with TRBD1 identical over 8 bases. Germline V lookup: CDR1 LGHNA, CDR2 YNFKEQ. CDR3 size: 18 residues. Germline trimming cut 4 bases from V and 4 bases from J; bases unmatched to any gene: 17. The CDR3 protein is CASSPPGGQGARGYGYTF. CDR3 nucleotide sequence: TGTGCCAGCAGCCCTCCGGGGGGTCAGGGGGCGCGGGGCTATGGCTACACCTTC.

This chain's CDR3 is CASWGVGSTEAFF. The CDR3 DNA follows: TGCGCCAGCTGGGGGGTCGGGAGCACTGAAGCTTTCTTT. The rearrangement joins TRBV5-1 to TRBJ1-1, with D tentatively TRBD1 (5 bases). The V and J ends lost 7 bases and 4 bases respectively, with 14 bases between them. This CDR3 contains 13 residues. Germline V lookup: CDR1 SGHRS, CDR2 YFSETQ.

This chain joins TRBV5-1 and TRBJ1-6; D possibly corresponds to TRBD1 (6 bases). CDR1 and CDR2 from the germline V gene are SGHRS and YFSETQ. The CDR3 is 13 residues long. V shed 4 bases and J shed 8 bases, with 10 bases lying between them. DNA for the CDR3: TGCGCCAGCAGCGTACAGGGTTATTCACCCCTCCACTTT. This encodes CASSVQGYSPLHF.

The V gene is TRBV24-1, the J gene TRBJ2-5; 10 bases line up with TRBD2. The V segment lost 3 bases and the J segment 5 bases; nucleotides outside the gene matches: 5. This CDR3 spans 15 amino acids. In germline, CDR1 is KGHDR, CDR2 SFDVKD. CDR3 sequence: CATSDPGLARETQYF. In DNA form, the CDR3 reads TGTGCCACCAGTGATCCGGGACTAGCGCGGGAGACCCAGTACTTC.

This rearrangement joins TRBV11-2 to TRBJ2-7; possible D gene TRBD2, 7 bases. Trimming shortened V by 3 bases and J by 4 bases, and 10 bases separated the two germline ends. CDR3 length equals 13 residues. Per germline, CDR1 SGHAT and CDR2 FQNNGV. CDR3 sequence (DNA): TGTGCCAGCAGCTTCGAGGGGGGGTACGAGCAGTACTTC. Protein: CASSFEGGYEQYF.

The chain recombines TRBV18 with TRBJ2-1, with D hard to call. The CDR3 consists of 17 residues. In germline, CDR1 is KGHSH, CDR2 LQKENI. V shed 2 bases and J shed 0 bases, with 14 bases lying between them. The CDR3 coding sequence is TGTGCCAGCTCACCAGTAACTGGTAGCAGCTCCTACAATGAGCAGTTCTTC. Translation gives CASSPVTGSSSYNEQFF.

This chain connects TRBV30 to TRBJ1-1; a possible D gene is TRBD1 (6 bases). The CDR3 has 15 residues. Trimming pared 0 bases from V and 1 base from J, leaving 12 bases between. The germline CDR1 and CDR2 sequences are GTSNPN and SVGIG (reference sequence). Here the CDR3 DNA reads TGTGCCTGGAGTGTAACAGGGCATCGGAACACTGAAGCTTTCTTT. Amino acids: CAWSVTGHRNTEAFF.

The rearrangement joins TRBV7-9 to TRBJ2-7, with 7 bases aligning to TRBD1. The germline V gene has CDR1 SEHNR and CDR2 FQNEAQ (reference sequence). This CDR3 is built from 14 residues. Unmatched junction bases numbered 10, after V lost 6 bases and J lost 5 bases. Here the CDR3 reads CASRHTTGQDEQYF. In DNA, the CDR3 is TGTGCCAGCAGACATACGACAGGGCAAGACGAGCAGTACTTC.

The chain employs TRBV3-1 (or the pseudogene TRBV3-2) and TRBJ1-3; TRBD1 agrees at 9 bases. Germline trimming cut 4 bases from V and 0 bases from J; bases unmatched to any gene: 7. Germline CDR1 is LGHDT and CDR2 is YNNKEL (reference sequence). CDR3 length: 17 residues. The CDR3 sequence: CASSPLQGAPSGNTIYF. For the CDR3, the DNA is TGTGCCAGCAGCCCATTACAGGGGGCCCCCTCTGGAAACACCATATATTTT.

The gene calls are TRBV2 and TRBJ1-2, with 7 bases identical to TRBD1. V lost 5 bases and J lost 8; bases outside the gene matches: 5. The CDR3 is 12 amino acids. Germline CDR1 is SNHLY and CDR2 is FYNNEI. The DNA of the CDR3 is TGTGCCAGCAGTACTACAGGGGACGGCTACACCTTC. Translation gives CASSTTGDGYTF.

This clone turned up a few times. The chain uses TRBV9 and TRBJ2-7; D may be TRBD1 (6 bases). The CDR3 spans 16 residues. Trimming stripped 0 bases from V and 2 bases from J, with 15 bases between. Germline-derived CDR1 and CDR2 are SGDLS and YYNGEE. The CDR3 nucleotides read TGTGCCAGCAGCGTAGCCCCGACTGGGGGCCCCTACGAGCAGTACTTC. The encoded protein is CASSVAPTGGPYEQYF.